These T cell receptor beta chains were read from a single sample in a study of blood T cell repertoires in COVID-19. Sequenced by immunoSEQ multiplex PCR; TCRdb stores in-frame clones only, minus some. The sample holds 35,000 to 40,000 clones, 70% to 90% seen once. Sequencing was done on a sample of peripheral blood. The receptors derive from a man aged 65 to 85 with active COVID-19. CDR3s include the opening cysteine and the closing phenylalanine or tryptophan. A D gene is named only where the DNA matches it firmly. Rows may omit the clone size; those that give it use once, few, many or a size class.

D gene	clone size	V gene	J gene	CDR3 protein	CDR3 DNA
TRBD1	-	TRBV3-1/TRBV3-2	TRBJ1-6	CASSPRDRSNSPLHF	TGTGCCAGCAGTCCTAGGGACAGGAGTAATTCACCCCTCCACTTT
-	-	TRBV28	TRBJ2-7	CASSLDVTNSYEQYF	TGTGCCAGCAGCCTCGACGTGACTAACTCCTACGAGCAGTACTTC
-	-	TRBV7-3	TRBJ1-6	CASSLSNGGLSPLHF	TGTGCCAGCAGCTTAAGTAACGGGGGACTTTCACCCCTCCACTTT
TRBD1	-	TRBV28	TRBJ2-7	CASSRGGTGPYEQYF	TGTGCCAGCAGTCGGGGCGGGACAGGACCCTACGAGCAGTACTTC
TRBD2	-	TRBV7-9	TRBJ2-7	CASAPLVTSGSSYEQYF	TGTGCCAGCGCACCCCTTGTGACTAGCGGGAGCTCCTACGAGCAGTACTTC
-	-	TRBV24-1	TRBJ2-7	CATSDKRVGISYEQYF	TGTGCCACCAGTGATAAACGAGTCGGGATTTCCTACGAGCAGTACTTC
-	-	TRBV2	TRBJ2-1	CASSLFLRDEQFF	TGTGCCAGCAGCCTTTTTTTGCGCGATGAGCAGTTCTTC
TRBD1	-	TRBV18	TRBJ1-2	CASSPPPGGDGYTF	TGTGCCAGCTCACCACCACCAGGGGGCGATGGCTACACCTTC
-	-	TRBV7-2	TRBJ1-5	CASSLTASNQPQHF	TGTGCCAGCAGCTTAACAGCTAGCAATCAGCCCCAGCATTTT
-	few	TRBV30	TRBJ2-1	CATYSASKVSEQFF	TGTGCCACCTATAGCGCCAGTAAAGTAAGTGAGCAGTTCTTC
TRBD2	-	TRBV4-2	TRBJ2-1	CASSESRTSGTNNEQFF	TGTGCCAGCAGCGAAAGCCGGACTAGCGGGACAAACAATGAGCAGTTCTTC
-	few	TRBV28	TRBJ1-6	CASSLSGEWPNSYNSPLHF	TGTGCCAGCAGTTTAAGCGGGGAGTGGCCGAACTCCTATAATTCACCCCTCCACTTT
TRBD1	-	TRBV19	TRBJ2-7	CASSLSWTGSSYEQYF	TGTGCCAGTAGTCTCAGCTGGACAGGGAGCTCCTACGAGCAGTACTTC
-	-	TRBV18	TRBJ1-5	CASSRTDSNQPQHF	TGTGCCAGCTCGCGGACAGATAGCAATCAGCCCCAGCATTTT
TRBD2	-	TRBV19	TRBJ2-1	CASSGAGGAVDEQFF	TGTGCCAGTAGTGGAGCGGGAGGGGCCGTGGATGAGCAGTTCTTC
-	-	TRBV19	TRBJ2-3	CASSTSSGTRQYF	TGTGCCAGTAGTACCTCCTCCGGGACTCGGCAGTATTTT
TRBD1	-	TRBV5-6	TRBJ1-2	CASTSEDRGANYGYTF	TGTGCCAGCACATCGGAGGACAGGGGAGCTAACTATGGCTACACCTTC
TRBD2	-	TRBV9	TRBJ2-7	CASSAHGTRNDEQYF	TGTGCCAGCAGCGCACACGGGACTAGGAACGACGAGCAGTACTTC
-	once	TRBV10-3	TRBJ2-7	CAISAAASYEQYF	TGTGCCATCAGTGCGGCGGCTAGCTACGAGCAGTACTTC
TRBD1	-	TRBV5-5	TRBJ1-2	CASSTGTGKGSNYGYTF	TGTGCCAGCAGCACAGGGACAGGGAAGGGTTCTAACTATGGCTACACCTTC
-	-	TRBV5-5	TRBJ1-1	CASSLVGSRTEAFF	TGTGCCAGCAGCTTGGTCGGGAGTCGGACTGAAGCTTTCTTT
TRBD1	-	TRBV6-5	TRBJ1-1	CASSRGLGNTEAFF	TGTGCCAGCAGTAGGGGGCTCGGGAACACTGAAGCTTTCTTT
-	-	TRBV11-2	TRBJ2-1	CASSLRGLTSYNEQFF	TGTGCCAGCAGCCTAAGGGGGTTGACATCCTACAATGAGCAGTTCTTC
-	few	TRBV4-3	TRBJ2-7	CASSQVQDWTYEQYF	TGCGCCAGCAGCCAAGTCCAGGACTGGACCTACGAGCAGTACTTC
TRBD1	-	TRBV28	TRBJ2-7	CASSLTGQARYEQYF	TGTGCCAGCAGTTTAACGGGACAGGCAAGGTACGAGCAGTACTTC
TRBD1	-	TRBV19	TRBJ2-1	CASSRDRGTYNEQFF	TGTGCCAGTAGTAGGGACAGGGGAACCTACAATGAGCAGTTCTTC
-	-	TRBV5-1	TRBJ1-3	CASSSTRAGNTIYF	TGCGCCAGCAGCTCAACGCGGGCCGGAAACACCATATATTTT
TRBD1	-	TRBV5-1	TRBJ2-7	CASSLARGQGGSEQYF	TGCGCCAGCAGCCTGGCCAGGGGACAGGGGGGGAGCGAGCAGTACTTC
TRBD2	-	TRBV6-7	TRBJ2-2	CASRDLAGNTGELFF	TGTGCCAGCAGGGACCTAGCGGGGAACACCGGGGAGCTGTTTTTT
TRBD1	-	TRBV5-1	TRBJ2-4	CASSNTPGQENIQYF	TGCGCCAGCAGCAACACCCCGGGACAGGAAAACATTCAGTACTTC
TRBD2	-	TRBV29-1	TRBJ2-2	CSVVNSGGPHTGELFF	TGCAGCGTTGTTAATAGCGGGGGGCCCCACACCGGGGAGCTGTTTTTT
TRBD1	-	TRBV4-3	TRBJ1-2	CASSPSGTGAVGGYTF	TGCGCCAGCAGCCCCTCGGGGACAGGGGCCGTCGGTGGCTACACCTTC
TRBD2	once	TRBV2	TRBJ2-7	CASSGTSGVFEQYF	TGTGCCAGCAGTGGGACTAGCGGGGTGTTTGAGCAGTACTTC
TRBD2	-	TRBV7-2	TRBJ2-3	CASSLLASGGGQTDTQYF	TGTGCCAGCAGCTTACTGGCTAGCGGGGGCGGACAGACAGATACGCAGTATTTT
-	few	TRBV28	TRBJ1-1	CASSSQGNMNTEAFF	TGTGCCAGCAGTTCCCAGGGGAACATGAACACTGAAGCTTTCTTT
-	few	TRBV28	TRBJ2-7	CASFSGPGDEQYF	TGTGCCAGCTTTAGCGGGCCAGGGGACGAGCAGTACTTC
TRBD1	-	TRBV30	TRBJ2-7	CAWGRQGGSYEQYF	TGTGCCTGGGGCCGACAGGGGGGCTCCTACGAGCAGTACTTC
TRBD1	-	TRBV7-8	TRBJ2-7	CASIEWVGTGGGEQYF	TGTGCCAGCATCGAATGGGTTGGGACAGGGGGCGGCGAGCAGTACTTC
TRBD2	-	TRBV18	TRBJ2-1	CASSPGGLAGLGVQFF	TGTGCCAGCTCACCAGGAGGTCTAGCGGGGCTTGGGGTGCAGTTCTTC
TRBD2	once	TRBV7-6	TRBJ2-3	CASSLELAPRRDTQYF	TGTGCCAGCAGCTTAGAACTAGCGCCTAGACGGGATACGCAGTATTTT